Below are 14 T cell receptor beta chains sequenced from a single sample in a study of shared clonotypes between healthy human individuals. The assay was immunoSEQ multiplex PCR, and TCRdb's table has in-frame clones only and misses some. The sample has some 500,000 clones, 95% to 97% seen once. Material: naive CD4+ T cells sorted from blood. The subset denotes: CD45RA+ positively selected. The receptors derive from a woman in her 30s in good health.

This clone was detected once. Here the CDR3 reads CASSFGIQETQYF. The CDR3 DNA follows: TGCGCCAGCAGCTTTGGAATACAAGAGACCCAGTACTTC. The chain recombines TRBV5-1 with TRBJ2-5, with unresolved D. Germline CDR1 is SGHRS and CDR2 is YFSETQ. This CDR3 has 13 residues. Trimming stripped 2 bases from V and 2 bases from J, with 7 bases between.

The J gene is TRBJ2-7, the V gene TRBV18; 10 bases fit TRBD2. V lost 3 bases and J lost 6; bases outside the gene matches: 8. The CDR3 consists of 15 residues. Germline-derived CDR1 and CDR2 are KGHSH and LQKENI. The CDR3 DNA is TGTGCCAGCTCACCGGTGACTAGCGGGCTCGGCGAGCAGTACTTC. Protein sequence: CASSPVTSGLGEQYF.

The V gene is TRBV7-9, the J gene TRBJ2-1; 8 nucleotides match TRBD1. This CDR3 contains 15 residues. V was pared by 2 bases and J by 4 bases, with 4 bases of the junction left unmatched. Germline CDR1 SEHNR, CDR2 FQNEAQ (reference sequence). CDR3 residues: CASSLQGAGYNEQFF. The CDR3 DNA reads TGTGCCAGCAGCTTACAGGGGGCGGGATACAATGAGCAGTTCTTC.

This chain links TRBV28 with TRBJ2-1; D gene ambiguous. The CDR3 is 15 amino acids. V was pared by 1 base and J by 4 bases, with 11 bases between. Germline values: CDR1 MDHEN, CDR2 SYDVKM. DNA for the CDR3: TGTGCCAGCAGTTTATCCACTGGATGGTACAATGAGCAGTTCTTC. Translation gives CASSLSTGWYNEQFF.

The chain links TRBV5-5 to TRBJ2-7; D is ambiguous. Germline CDR1 reads SGHKS; CDR2 reads YYEKEE (reference sequence). V was pared by 4 bases and J by 0 bases, with 11 bases between. The CDR3 is made up of 14 amino acids. The CDR3, as DNA: TGTGCCAGCAGCCGGCTGGGCGGCTCCTACGAGCAGTACTTC. Amino acid sequence: CASSRLGGSYEQYF. The complete variable domain, with remaining parts taken from reference TRBV5-5 and TRBJ2-7, reads DAGVTQSPTHLIKTRGQQVTLRCSPISGHKSVSWYQQVLGQGPQFIFQYYEKEERGRGNFPDRFSARQFPNYSSELNVNALLLGDSALYLCASSRLGGSYEQYFGPGTRLTVT.

This rearrangement joins TRBV11-3 to TRBJ2-3; D not certain. Germline V lookup: CDR1 SGHNT, CDR2 YENEEA. Deletions cut 2 bases from V and 2 bases from J, with 5 bases between. The CDR3 has 13 amino acids. The DNA for the CDR3 is TGTGCCAGCAGCTTAAGCTACACAGATACGCAGTATTTT. Amino acids: CASSLSYTDTQYF.

V and J are TRBV10-1 and TRBJ2-2; D is ambiguous. V was trimmed by 3 bases and J by 4 bases, leaving 9 bases between them. Germline-derived CDR1 and CDR2 are WNHNN and SYGVQD (reference sequence). This CDR3 comprises 14 residues. CDR3 in DNA: TGCGCCAGCAGTGATAGGGATCTCACCGGGGAGCTGTTTTTT. This translates into CASSDRDLTGELFF.

The V call is TRBV10-3, the J call TRBJ1-4; D unresolved. The CDR3 runs 16 residues. Germline CDR1 ENHRY, CDR2 SYGVKD. The germline V and J ends were trimmed by 3 bases and 8 bases, with 19 bases remaining between them. The CDR3 reads CAISDNKPTDGEKLFF. The CDR3 bases are TGTGCCATCAGTGACAACAAGCCGACCGACGGGGAAAAACTGTTTTTT.

The chain employs TRBV28 and TRBJ2-7; no reliable D call. This CDR3 is 12 amino acids long. The germline gives CDR1 MDHEN, CDR2 SYDVKM. Deletions cut 4 bases from V and 3 bases from J, with 7 bases between. The CDR3 region is CASSSEVYEQYF. The CDR3 region has the DNA TGTGCCAGCAGTTCCGAGGTCTACGAGCAGTACTTC.

This sequence joins TRBV5-5 and TRBJ2-7, with D perhaps being TRBD1 or TRBD2 (6 bases each). Germline loops: CDR1 SGHKS, CDR2 YYEKEE (reference sequence). The CDR3 length is 17 residues. Trimming shortened V by 0 bases and J by 1 base, and 17 bases separated the two germline ends. The CDR3 spells CASSLGLIGGASYEQYF. CDR3 sequence (DNA): TGTGCCAGCAGCTTGGGTCTTATCGGGGGCGCATCCTACGAGCAGTACTTC. The whole variable domain, filled in from reference TRBV5-5 and TRBJ2-7, reads DAGVTQSPTHLIKTRGQQVTLRCSPISGHKSVSWYQQVLGQGPQFIFQYYEKEERGRGNFPDRFSARQFPNYSSELNVNALLLGDSALYLCASSLGLIGGASYEQYFGPGTRLTVT.

The J gene is TRBJ1-4, the V gene TRBV19; no firm D call. Germline values: CDR1 LNHDA, CDR2 SQIVND (reference sequence). This CDR3 spans 13 amino acids. The V and J ends lost 1 base and 10 bases respectively, with 10 bases between them. In DNA form, the CDR3 reads TGTGCCAGTAGTATAGTGAGTCGAGGAAAACTGTTTTTT. Its translation: CASSIVSRGKLFF.

This chain uses TRBV5-4 with TRBJ2-1, with 8 nucleotides matching TRBD1. This CDR3 comprises 16 residues. The trim removed 0 bases at V and 7 bases at J, leaving 9 bases unmatched. Germline CDR1 and CDR2: SGHNT and YYREEE (reference sequence). This CDR3 reads CASSLALQGAGNEQFF. The DNA of the CDR3 is TGTGCCAGCAGCTTGGCCCTGCAGGGGGCCGGGAATGAGCAGTTCTTC.

The V call is TRBV19, the J call TRBJ1-3, with no clear D. V was clipped by 7 bases and J by 8 bases, with 15 bases between them. This CDR3 is built from 13 residues. CDR1 LNHDA and CDR2 SQIVND come from the germline V gene (reference sequence). CDR3 loop: CASKTSLWDTIYF. For the CDR3, the DNA is TGTGCCAGTAAGACTTCCTTATGGGACACCATATATTTT.

The rearrangement uses TRBV7-9 and TRBJ1-1; 10 nucleotides line up with TRBD1. There are 16 residues in the CDR3. Germline CDR1 and CDR2: SEHNR and FQNEAQ (reference sequence). V dropped 7 bases and J dropped 7; count of bases not matched to a gene: 15. The CDR3 reads CASTHWRGTGEIEAFF. CDR3 sequence (DNA): TGTGCCAGCACCCATTGGAGGGGGACAGGGGAAATTGAAGCTTTCTTT. Filled out from reference TRBV7-9 and TRBJ1-1, the complete variable domain reads DTGVSQNPRHKITKRGQNVTFRCDPISEHNRLYWYRQTLGQGPEFLTYFQNEAQLEKSRLLSDRFSAERPKGSFSTLEIQRTEQGDSAMYLCASTHWRGTGEIEAFFGQGTRLTVV.